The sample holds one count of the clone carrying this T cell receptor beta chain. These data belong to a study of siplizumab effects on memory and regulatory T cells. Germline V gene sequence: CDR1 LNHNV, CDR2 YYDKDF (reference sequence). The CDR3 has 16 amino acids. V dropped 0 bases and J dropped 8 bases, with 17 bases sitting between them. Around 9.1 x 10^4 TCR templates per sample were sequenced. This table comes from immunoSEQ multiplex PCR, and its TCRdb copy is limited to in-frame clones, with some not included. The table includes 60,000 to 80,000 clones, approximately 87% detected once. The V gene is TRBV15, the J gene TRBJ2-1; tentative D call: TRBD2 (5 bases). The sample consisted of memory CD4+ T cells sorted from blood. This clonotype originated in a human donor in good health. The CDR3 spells CATSRDRRTGGDEQFF. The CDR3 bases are TGTGCCACCAGCAGAGACCGGAGGACCGGTGGTGATGAGCAGTTCTTC.